This TCR beta chain was sequenced in a study of shared clonotypes between healthy human individuals. Study conclusions and caveats: Naive subsets generally exceeded memory subsets in estimated richness.

With regard to this clone: The antigen is undetermined.

Sequencing was performed with immunoSEQ multiplex PCR; in TCRdb, only in-frame clones are kept and a portion is missing. Among around 720,000 clones listed, around 73% were seen once. V gave up 8 bases and J gave up 4 bases, with 17 bases separating them. This CDR3 region has 15 residues. Germline CDR1 MDHEN, CDR2 SYDVKM. The clonotype originates from a young woman in good health. What was sequenced was memory CD4+ T cells sorted from blood. The subset is: CD45RA-negative fraction. This chain joins TRBV28 and TRBJ2-2; D possibly uses TRBD1 or TRBD2 (6 bases each). In DNA, the CDR3 is TGTGCCAGCGCACGACTACAGGGAGGCACCGGGGAGCTGTTTTTT. Protein product: CASARLQGGTGELFF.